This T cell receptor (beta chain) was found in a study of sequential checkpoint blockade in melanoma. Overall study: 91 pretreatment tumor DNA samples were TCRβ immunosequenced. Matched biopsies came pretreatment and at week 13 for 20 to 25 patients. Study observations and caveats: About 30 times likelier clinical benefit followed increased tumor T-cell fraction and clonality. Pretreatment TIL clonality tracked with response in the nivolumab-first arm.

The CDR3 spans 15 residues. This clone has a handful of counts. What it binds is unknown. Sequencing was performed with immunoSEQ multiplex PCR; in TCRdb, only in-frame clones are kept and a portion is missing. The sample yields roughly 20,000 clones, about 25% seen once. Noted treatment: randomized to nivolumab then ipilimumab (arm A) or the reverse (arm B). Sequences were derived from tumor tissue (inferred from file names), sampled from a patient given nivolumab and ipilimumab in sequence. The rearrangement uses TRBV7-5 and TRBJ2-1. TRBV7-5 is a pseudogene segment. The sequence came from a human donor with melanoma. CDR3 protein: CASSLTAGTPNEQFF. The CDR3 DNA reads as TGTGCCAGCAGCTTAACGGCTGGGACCCCGAATGAGCAGTTCTTC.